This T cell receptor beta chain came from a study of response to subunit inactivated influenza vaccine. Trimming removed 6 bases at V and 2 bases at J, with 19 bases between. The CDR3 has 16 amino acids. Germline assignment: CDR1 KGHSH and CDR2 LQKENI. TCRdb recomputed calls from the RT-PCR reads with MiXCR, one row per CDR3 protein. This sample has hundreds of thousands of distinct CDR3 sequences, with approximately 14% found just once. The receptor's source is a man between 45 and 60 years old who received an inactivated influenza vaccine. The chain recombines TRBV18 with TRBJ2-5; D possibly corresponds to TRBD1 (5 bases). The starting material was PBMCs from blood, obtained about 12 days after vaccination. This chain's CDR3 is CASSAERNRMQETQYF. DNA of the CDR3: TGTGCCAGCTCGGCCGAACGAAACAGGATGCAAGAGACCCAGTACTTC.